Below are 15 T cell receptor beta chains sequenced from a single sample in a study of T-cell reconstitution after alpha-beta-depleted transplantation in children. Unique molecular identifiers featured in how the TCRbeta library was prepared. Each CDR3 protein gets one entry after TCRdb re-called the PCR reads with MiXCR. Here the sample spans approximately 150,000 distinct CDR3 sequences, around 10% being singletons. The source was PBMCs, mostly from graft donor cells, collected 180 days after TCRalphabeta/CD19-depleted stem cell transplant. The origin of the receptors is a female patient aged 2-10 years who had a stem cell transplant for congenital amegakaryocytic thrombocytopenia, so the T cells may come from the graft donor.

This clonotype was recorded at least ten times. DNA of the CDR3: TGTGCCAGCAGTGGGGACAGGGGATATGAAAAACTGTTTTTT. Translated: CASSGDRGYEKLFF. The chain combines TRBV2 with TRBJ1-4, with 10 positions matching TRBD1. CDR1 and CDR2 (germline): SNHLY, FYNNEI. Trimming removed 4 bases from V and 6 bases from J; junction bases left unmatched: 2. This CDR3 spans 14 amino acids.

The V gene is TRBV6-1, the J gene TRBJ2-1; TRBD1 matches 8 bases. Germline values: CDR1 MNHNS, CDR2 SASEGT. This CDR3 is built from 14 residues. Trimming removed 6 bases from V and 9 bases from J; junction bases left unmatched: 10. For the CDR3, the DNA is TGTGCCAGCAGCTCGGGACAGGCCAGAGGTGAGCAGTTCTTC. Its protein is CASSSGQARGEQFF.

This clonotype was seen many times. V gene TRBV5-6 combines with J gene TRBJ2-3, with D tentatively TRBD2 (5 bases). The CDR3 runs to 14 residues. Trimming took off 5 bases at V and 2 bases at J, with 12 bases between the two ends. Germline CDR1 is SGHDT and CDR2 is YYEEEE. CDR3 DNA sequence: TGTGCCAGCAGTTTAACGGGGAACACAGATACGCAGTATTTT. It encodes CASSLTGNTDTQYF.

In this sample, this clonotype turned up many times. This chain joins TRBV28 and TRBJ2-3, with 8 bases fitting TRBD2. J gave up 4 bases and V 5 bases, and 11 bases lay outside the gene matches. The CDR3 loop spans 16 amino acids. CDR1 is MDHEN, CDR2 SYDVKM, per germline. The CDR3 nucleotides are TGTGCCAGCAGTGCCGACCCGGGACTAGGTCCAGATACGCAGTATTTT. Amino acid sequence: CASSADPGLGPDTQYF. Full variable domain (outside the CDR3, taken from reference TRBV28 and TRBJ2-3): DVKVTQSSRYLVKRTGEKVFLECVQDMDHENMFWYRQDPGLGLRLIYFSYDVKMKEKGDIPEGYSVSREKKERFSLILESASTNQTSMYLCASSADPGLGPDTQYFGPGTRLTVL.

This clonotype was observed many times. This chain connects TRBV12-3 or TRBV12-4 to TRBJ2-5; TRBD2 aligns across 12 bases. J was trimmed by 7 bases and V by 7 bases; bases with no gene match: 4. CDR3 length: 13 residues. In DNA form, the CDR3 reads TGTGCCAGCATCAAGACTAGCGGGGGGACCCAGTACTTC. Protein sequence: CASIKTSGGTQYF.

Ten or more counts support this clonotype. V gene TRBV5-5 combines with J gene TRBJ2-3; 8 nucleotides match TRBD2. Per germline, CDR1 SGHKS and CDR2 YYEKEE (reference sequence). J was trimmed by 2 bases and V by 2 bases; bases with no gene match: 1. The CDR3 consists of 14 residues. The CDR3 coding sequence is TGTGCCAGCAGCTTACTAGCGGTCACAGATACGCAGTATTTT. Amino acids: CASSLLAVTDTQYF.

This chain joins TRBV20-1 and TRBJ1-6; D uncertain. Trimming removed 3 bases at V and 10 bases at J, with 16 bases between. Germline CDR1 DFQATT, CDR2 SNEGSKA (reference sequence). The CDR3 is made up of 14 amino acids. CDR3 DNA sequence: TGCAGTGCTAGTCGTGGGAGGGTTGTATCACCCCTCCACTTT. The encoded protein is CSASRGRVVSPLHF.

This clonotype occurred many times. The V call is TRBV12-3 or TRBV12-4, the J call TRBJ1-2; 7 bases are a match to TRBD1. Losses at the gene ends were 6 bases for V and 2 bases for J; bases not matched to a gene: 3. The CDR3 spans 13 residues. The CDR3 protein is CASSQTGNYGYTF. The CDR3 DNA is TGTGCCAGCAGCCAGACAGGGAACTATGGCTACACCTTC.

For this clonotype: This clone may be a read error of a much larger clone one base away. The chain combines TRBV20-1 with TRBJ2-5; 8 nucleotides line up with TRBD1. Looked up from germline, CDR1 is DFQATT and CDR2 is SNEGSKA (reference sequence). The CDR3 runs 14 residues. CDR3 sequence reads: CTARVDRAGETQYF. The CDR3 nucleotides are TGCACTGCTAGAGTGGACAGGGCGGGGGAGACCCAGTACTTC.

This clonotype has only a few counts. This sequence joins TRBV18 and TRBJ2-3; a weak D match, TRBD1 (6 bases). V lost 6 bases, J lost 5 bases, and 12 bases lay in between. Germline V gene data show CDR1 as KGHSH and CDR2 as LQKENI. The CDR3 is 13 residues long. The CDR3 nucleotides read TGTGCCAGCTCGCCGGGACACAGAGATACGCAGTATTTT. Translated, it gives CASSPGHRDTQYF.

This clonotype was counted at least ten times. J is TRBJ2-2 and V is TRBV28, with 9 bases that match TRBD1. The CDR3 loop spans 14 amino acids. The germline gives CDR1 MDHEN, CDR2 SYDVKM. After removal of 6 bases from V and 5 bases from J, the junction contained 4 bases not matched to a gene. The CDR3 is CASSRQGDTGELFF. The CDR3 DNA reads TGTGCCAGCAGCCGACAGGGGGATACCGGGGAGCTGTTTTTT.

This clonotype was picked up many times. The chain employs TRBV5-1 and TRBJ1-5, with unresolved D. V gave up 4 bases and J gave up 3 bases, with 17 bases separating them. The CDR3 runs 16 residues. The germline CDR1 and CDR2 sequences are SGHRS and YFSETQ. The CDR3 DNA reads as TGCGCCAGCAGCCCGGACGGTCGGGAAAACAATCAGCCCCAGCATTTT. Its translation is CASSPDGRENNQPQHF.

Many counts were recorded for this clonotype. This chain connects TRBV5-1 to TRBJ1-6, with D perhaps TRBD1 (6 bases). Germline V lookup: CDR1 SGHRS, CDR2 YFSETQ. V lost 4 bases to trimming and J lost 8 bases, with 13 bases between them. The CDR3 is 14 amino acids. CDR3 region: CASSQRGVDSPLHF. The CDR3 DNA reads TGCGCCAGCAGCCAAAGGGGGGTGGATTCACCCCTCCACTTT.

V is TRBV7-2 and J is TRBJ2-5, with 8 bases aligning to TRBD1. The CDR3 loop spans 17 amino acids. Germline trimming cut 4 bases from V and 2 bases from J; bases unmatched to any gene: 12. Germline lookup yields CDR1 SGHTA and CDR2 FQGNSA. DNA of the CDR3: TGTGCCAGCAGCTCCAAAGACAGGGGCTTGATTCAAGAGACCCAGTACTTC. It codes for CASSSKDRGLIQETQYF.

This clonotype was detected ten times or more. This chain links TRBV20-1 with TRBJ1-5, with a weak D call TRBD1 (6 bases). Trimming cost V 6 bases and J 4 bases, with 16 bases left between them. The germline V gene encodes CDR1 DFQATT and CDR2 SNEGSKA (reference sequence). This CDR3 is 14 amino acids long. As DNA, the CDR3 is TGCAGTGCCGAGAGTCGGGGGGCAAATCAGCCCCAGCATTTT. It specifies CSAESRGANQPQHF.